The present T cell receptor beta chain was sequenced within a study of cytomegalovirus exposure and HLA in healthy donors. Primers included in the PCR were 60 Vbeta and 13 Jbeta primers. Only in-frame clones appear in the TCRdb table, and some are missing; sequencing was by immunoSEQ multiplex PCR. The sample holds about 170,000 clones. Germline V gene data show CDR1 as GTSNPN and CDR2 as SVGIG (reference sequence). This CDR3 has 13 residues. V was trimmed by 2 bases and J by 3 bases, leaving 8 bases between them. Specimen: PBMCs. This chain connects TRBV30 to TRBJ1-5, with D possibly matching TRBD1 (5 bases). The sequence came from a woman aged 18 to 35 in good health and CMV-seropositive. DNA of the CDR3: TGTGCCTGGAGTTCAGGGTACAATCAGCCCCAGCATTTT. Translated, it gives CAWSSGYNQPQHF.